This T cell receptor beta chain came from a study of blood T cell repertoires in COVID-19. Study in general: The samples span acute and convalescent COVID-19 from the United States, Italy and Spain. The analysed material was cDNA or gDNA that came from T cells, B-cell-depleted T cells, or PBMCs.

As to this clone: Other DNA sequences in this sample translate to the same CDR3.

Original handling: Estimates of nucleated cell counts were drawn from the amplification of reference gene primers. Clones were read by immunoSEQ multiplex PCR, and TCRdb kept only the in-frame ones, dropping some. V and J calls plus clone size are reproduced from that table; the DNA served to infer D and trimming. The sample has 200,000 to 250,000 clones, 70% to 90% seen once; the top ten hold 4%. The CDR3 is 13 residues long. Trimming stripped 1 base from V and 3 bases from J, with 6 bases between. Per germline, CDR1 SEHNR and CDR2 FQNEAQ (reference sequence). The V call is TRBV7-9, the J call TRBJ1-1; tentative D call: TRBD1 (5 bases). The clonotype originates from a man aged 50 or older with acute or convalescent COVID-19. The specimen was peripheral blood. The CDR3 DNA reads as TGTGCCAGCAGCTTAGGGGGGGACACTGAAGCTTTCTTT. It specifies CASSLGGDTEAFF.